Each of the 30 T cell receptor beta chains below was sequenced from the same sample in a study of T cells in localized non-small cell lung cancer. Sequenced by immunoSEQ multiplex PCR; TCRdb stores in-frame clones only, minus some. Of fewer than 13,000 clones in the sample, about 80% were seen once. The sequenced sample was peripheral blood, obtained before any cancer treatment. The receptors derive from a male donor aged 60 or over with stage I lung adenocarcinoma.

The V and J genes are TRBV7-2 and TRBJ1-2; unclear D gene. The CDR3 length is 13 residues. The germline V gene has CDR1 SGHTA and CDR2 FQGNSA. Trimming took 2 bases from V and 3 from J, leaving 7 bases between them. The CDR3 coding sequence is TGTGCCAGCAGCTTAATTCAGGACTATGGCTACACCTTC. Translation: CASSLIQDYGYTF.

The chain carries TRBV14 and TRBJ1-2; D is uncertain. The CDR3 sequence is 12 residues long. Looked up from germline, CDR1 is SGHDN and CDR2 is FVKESK. CDR3 loop: CASSLGSFGYTF. CDR3 nucleotides: TGTGCTTCTAGCCTGGGATCATTTGGCTACACCTTC.

V and J are TRBV5-6 and TRBJ1-4, with 10 bases matching TRBD1. There are 15 residues in the CDR3. Losses at the gene ends were 5 bases for V and 8 bases for J; bases not matched to a gene: 9. The germline CDR1 and CDR2 sequences are SGHDT and YYEEEE. The CDR3 protein is CASSRRDRGREKLFF. CDR3 in DNA: TGTGCCAGCAGTCGACGGGACAGGGGTCGGGAAAAACTGTTTTTT.

This chain uses TRBV7-6 with TRBJ1-1, with 7 nucleotides matching TRBD1. Looked up from germline, CDR1 is SGHVS and CDR2 is FNYEAQ. This CDR3 has 13 residues. Trimming removed 4 bases from V and 6 bases from J; junction bases left unmatched: 5. The CDR3 sequence is CASSSRQGAEAFF. In DNA form, the CDR3 reads TGTGCCAGCAGCTCCCGGCAGGGGGCTGAAGCTTTCTTT.

The chain recombines TRBV4-2 with TRBJ1-6, with D possibly TRBD1 on 5 matching bases. V was trimmed by 0 bases and J by 9 bases, leaving 15 bases between them. The length of the CDR3 is 16 residues. Looked up from germline, CDR1 is LGHNA and CDR2 is YNFKEQ. CDR3 protein: CASSQDPSRAGSPLHF. The CDR3, as DNA: TGTGCCAGCAGCCAAGATCCTAGCAGGGCCGGTTCACCCCTCCACTTT.

The chain carries TRBV9 and TRBJ2-3; D is possibly TRBD1 or TRBD2 (5 bases each). The V gene lost 3 bases and the J gene lost 3 bases, with 14 bases spanning the gap. This CDR3 contains 15 residues. Per germline, CDR1 SGDLS and CDR2 YYNGEE. This chain's CDR3 is CASSGGWGRTDTQYF. The CDR3 nucleotides read TGTGCCAGCAGCGGGGGGTGGGGAAGGACAGATACGCAGTATTTT.

The chain carries TRBV29-1 and TRBJ1-1; possibly TRBD1 for D (6 bases). Germline loops: CDR1 SQVTM, CDR2 ANQGSEA. This CDR3 is 11 amino acids long. V lost 6 bases to trimming and J lost 11 bases, with 16 bases between them. In DNA, the CDR3 is TGCAGCGTCCCCTTTGGGGGCTGGGCTTTCTTT. Its protein product is CSVPFGGWAFF. The full variable domain, in which reference TRBV29-1 and TRBJ1-1 provide the parts outside the CDR3, is SAVISQKPSRDICQRGTSLTIQCQVDSQVTMMFWYRQQPGQSLTLIATANQGSEATYESGFVIDKFPISRPNLTFSTLTVSNMSPEDSSIYLCSVPFGGWAFFGQGTRLTVV.

V and J are TRBV18 and TRBJ1-2, with a possible D match to TRBD1 (5 bases). The CDR3 length is 15 residues. Trimming cost V 3 bases and J 4 bases, with 15 bases left between them. From germline, CDR1 is KGHSH and CDR2 LQKENI. CDR3 nucleotides: TGTGCCAGCTCACCTCGGGACGGTTATTCCTATGGCTACACCTTC. This sequence encodes CASSPRDGYSYGYTF. Complete variable domain (other parts from reference TRBV18 and TRBJ1-2): NAGVMQNPRHLVRRRGQEARLRCSPMKGHSHVYWYRQLPEEGLKFMVYLQKENIIDESGMPKERFSAEFPKEGPSILRIQQVVRGDSAAYFCASSPRDGYSYGYTFGSGTRLTVV.

J is TRBJ2-2 and V is TRBV4-1, with 9 bases identical to TRBD2. The CDR3 runs 15 residues. Looked up from germline, CDR1 is MGHRA and CDR2 is YSYEKL. V was clipped by 3 bases and J by 14 bases; unmatched bases: 13. The CDR3 DNA is TGCGCCAGCAGCCACGGCGGCCAGGCTAGCGGGGTCCTGTTTTTT. This translates into CASSHGGQASGVLFF.

This clone is a singleton in its sample. J is TRBJ2-2 and V is TRBV19; 12 nucleotides match TRBD2. Germline loops: CDR1 LNHDA, CDR2 SQIVND (reference sequence). The ends lost 4 bases at V and 7 bases at J; junction bases unmatched: 13. The CDR3 extends over 18 amino acids. The CDR3 region has the DNA TGTGCCAGTAGTAAGAAACTAGCGGGGGGCACCCGAGGCGGGGAGCTGTTTTTT. Protein product: CASSKKLAGGTRGGELFF.

This clone was counted a few times. This rearrangement joins TRBV6-1 to TRBJ1-1, with D possibly being TRBD1 (5 bases). The CDR3 totals 15 residues. V lost 5 bases, J lost 5 bases, and 18 bases lay in between. CDR1 is MNHNS and CDR2 is SASEGT in the germline V gene. CDR3 in DNA: TGTGCCAGCAGTCCAATTGACAGCCCAGGGACTGAAGCTTTCTTT. Its translation is CASSPIDSPGTEAFF.

The CDR3 DNA reads as TGCGCCAGCAGCTTGGACAGGGCCCATGAAAAACTGTTTTTT. Its protein product is CASSLDRAHEKLFF. The rearrangement uses TRBV5-1 and TRBJ1-4; TRBD1 might be the D (6 bases). CDR1 is SGHRS, CDR2 YFSETQ, per germline. The CDR3 totals 14 residues. V was clipped by 0 bases and J by 6 bases, with 9 bases between them.

This chain joins TRBV6-6 and TRBJ1-5; 12 bases line up with TRBD1. V lost 5 bases, J lost 6 bases, and 2 bases stayed unmatched. The CDR3 sequence is 14 residues long. CDR1 and CDR2 (germline): MNHNY, SVGAGI (reference sequence). The CDR3: CASSKGQGAQPQHF. The DNA of the CDR3 is TGTGCCAGCAGTAAGGGACAGGGGGCTCAGCCCCAGCATTTT.

This clone is medium-sized by share. The chain is built from TRBV4-1 and TRBJ1-3; D not resolved. Germline V gene sequence: CDR1 MGHRA, CDR2 YSYEKL. The CDR3 consists of 17 residues. Trimming pared 1 base from V and 0 bases from J, leaving 13 bases between. The CDR3 nucleotides are TGCGCCAGCAGCCAAGGTCGCCTGCCCTACTCTGGAAACACCATATATTTT. Protein: CASSQGRLPYSGNTIYF.

The V call is TRBV20-1, the J call TRBJ2-3; D remains unclear. Trimming removed 5 bases at V and 6 bases at J, with 9 bases between. Germline CDR1 DFQATT, CDR2 SNEGSKA (reference sequence). The CDR3 spans 11 residues. The CDR3 nucleotides are TGCAGTGCTGCCCAAGGTGATACGCAGTATTTT. This codes for CSAAQGDTQYF.

This chain uses TRBV11-2 with TRBJ2-3, with TRBD1 identical over 7 bases. In germline, CDR1 is SGHAT, CDR2 FQNNGV. The ends lost 1 base at V and 4 bases at J; junction bases unmatched: 5. The CDR3 consists of 15 residues. This chain's CDR3 is CASSLVGGQADTQYF. The CDR3 nucleotides read TGTGCCAGCAGCTTAGTCGGTGGACAGGCAGATACGCAGTATTTT.

The chain joins TRBV11-2 to TRBJ2-5, with D hard to call. Judging by the DNA end, TRBJ2-7 fits better; the J call may be wrong. CDR1 and CDR2 from the germline V gene are SGHAT and FQNNGV. The CDR3 consists of 17 residues. CDR3 coding DNA: TGTGCCAGCAGCTCACCGGGTGCCAGGCGCCATTCCTACGAGCAGTACTTC. It encodes CASSSPGARRHSYEQYF.

The chain is built from TRBV6-1 and TRBJ2-7; no clear D. Per germline, CDR1 MNHNS and CDR2 SASEGT. The CDR3 runs 13 residues. The germline V and J ends were trimmed by 5 bases and 7 bases, with 15 bases remaining between them. The DNA of the CDR3 is TGTGCCAGCAGTACGCTCGCCCCGAGGGAGCAGTACTTC. Translating it yields CASSTLAPREQYF.

This sequence joins TRBV7-9 and TRBJ1-1; D may be TRBD1 (5 bases). Germline loops: CDR1 SEHNR, CDR2 FQNEAQ (reference sequence). V was shortened by 5 bases and J by 0 bases, with 10 bases between the two germline ends. The CDR3 totals 14 residues. The CDR3 sequence: CASSQRGMNTEAFF. The DNA of the CDR3 is TGTGCCAGCAGCCAGCGGGGGATGAACACTGAAGCTTTCTTT.

The V gene is TRBV19, the J gene TRBJ2-7, with D hard to call. The CDR3 length is 14 residues. CDR1 is LNHDA and CDR2 is SQIVND in the germline V gene (reference sequence). The V gene lost 4 bases and the J gene lost 2 bases, with 12 bases spanning the gap. The CDR3 region has the DNA TGTGCCAGTAGTAGAAGGTCGTCCACCTACGAGCAGTACTTC. Its protein is CASSRRSSTYEQYF.

This clone was observed a single time. The chain couples TRBV29-1 to TRBJ2-7, with 16 positions matching TRBD2. The CDR3 extends over 16 amino acids. V lost 3 bases, J lost 3 bases, and 5 bases stayed unmatched. Germline CDR1 reads SQVTM; CDR2 reads ANQGSEA. The CDR3 here is CSVEGLAGGPFYEQYF. The DNA of the CDR3 is TGCAGCGTTGAGGGACTAGCGGGGGGGCCCTTCTACGAGCAGTACTTC.

This clone was recorded a few times. The chain employs TRBV11-1 and TRBJ2-1, with 8 positions matching TRBD2. The CDR3 contains 17 residues. Germline V gene sequence: CDR1 SGHAT, CDR2 FQDESV (reference sequence). Trimming at V came to 1 base and at J to 0 bases, leaving 5 bases not matched to a gene. The CDR3 DNA sequence: TGTGCCAGCAGCTTAGGCCTAGCGGGTTCCTCCTACAATGAGCAGTTCTTC. It yields the protein CASSLGLAGSSYNEQFF. Full variable domain (remainder filled in from reference TRBV11-1 and TRBJ2-1): EAEVAQSPRYKITEKSQAVAFWCDPISGHATLYWYRQILGQGPELLVQFQDESVVDDSQLPKDRFSAERLKGVDSTLKIQPAELGDSAMYLCASSLGLAGSSYNEQFFGPGTRLTVL.

V gene TRBV11-3 combines with J gene TRBJ1-2, with a weak D call TRBD1 (5 bases). The CDR3 is 12 amino acids. Germline assignment: CDR1 SGHNT and CDR2 YENEEA. V was pared by 10 bases and J by 4 bases, with 13 bases between. The CDR3 sequence: CAIRGDPYGYTF. CDR3 coding DNA: TGTGCCATCAGAGGGGACCCCTATGGCTACACCTTC.

This chain links TRBV19 with TRBJ2-6; no definite D call. Germline values: CDR1 LNHDA, CDR2 SQIVND (reference sequence). The CDR3 is 15 amino acids. V was pared by 3 bases and J by 2 bases, with 8 bases between. The CDR3 loop reads CASSMSGAGANVLTF. The DNA of the CDR3 is TGTGCCAGTAGTATGTCTGGGGCTGGGGCCAACGTCCTGACTTTC.

V gene TRBV6-5 combines with J gene TRBJ1-4; D is uncertain. V shed 5 bases and J shed 0 bases, with 7 bases lying between them. Germline CDR1 and CDR2: MNHEY and SVGAGI. The length of the CDR3 is 14 residues. The CDR3 nucleotides are TGTGCCAGCAGTCGAGATGCAACTAATGAAAAACTGTTTTTT. The encoded protein is CASSRDATNEKLFF.

The chain couples TRBV9 to TRBJ2-5; 8 bases match TRBD1. CDR1 and CDR2 (germline): SGDLS, YYNGEE. The V and J ends lost 2 bases and 4 bases, in that order; junction bases with no gene match: 7. CDR3 length: 15 residues. DNA for the CDR3: TGTGCCAGCAGCGTCATACAGGGGGGAGGAGAGACCCAGTACTTC. This sequence encodes CASSVIQGGGETQYF.

This clone was detected a few times. This chain links TRBV19 with TRBJ1-2; D uncertain. Germline values: CDR1 LNHDA, CDR2 SQIVND (reference sequence). The CDR3 is 13 amino acids. V lost 1 base to trimming and J lost 4 bases, with 7 bases between them. CDR3 in amino acids: CASSIATAYGYTF. CDR3 sequence (DNA): TGTGCCAGTAGTATAGCTACAGCCTATGGCTACACCTTC.

The CDR3 region is CASRGTILSTDTQYF. Here the CDR3 DNA reads TGTGCCAGCAGGGGGACCATCCTTAGCACAGATACGCAGTATTTT. V gene TRBV2 combines with J gene TRBJ2-3; D possibly matches TRBD1 or TRBD2 (5 bases each). Germline V CDR1 and CDR2: SNHLY, FYNNEI. V was shortened by 6 bases and J by 0 bases, with 13 bases between the two germline ends. The CDR3 is 15 residues long. Full variable domain (outside the CDR3, taken from reference TRBV2 and TRBJ2-3): EPEVTQTPSHQVTQMGQEVILRCVPISNHLYFYWYRQILGQKVEFLVSFYNNEISEKSEIFDDQFSVERPDGSNFTLKIRSTKLEDSAMYFCASRGTILSTDTQYFGPGTRLTVL.

About this clone: Germline and junction disagree at one end, which may indicate a read error. CDR3 bases: TGCGCCAGCAGCCGTCAGGCCCTAGCAATCCAAGAGACCCAGTACTTC. Its protein is CASSRQALAIQETQYF. The rearrangement uses TRBV5-4 and TRBJ2-5, with D tentatively TRBD2 (5 bases). Germline V gene sequence: CDR1 SGHNT, CDR2 YYREEE (reference sequence). This CDR3 is built from 16 residues.

The gene calls are TRBV29-1 and TRBJ1-2; D not certain. V gave up 4 bases and J gave up 2 bases, with 5 bases separating them. Per germline, CDR1 SQVTM and CDR2 ANQGSEA. The CDR3 has 11 residues. The CDR3 protein is CSVVDNYGYTF. The DNA of the CDR3 is TGCAGCGTTGTAGACAACTATGGCTACACCTTC.